These 32 T cell receptor beta chains were all obtained from the same sample, sequenced in a study of cytomegalovirus exposure and HLA in healthy donors. In the PCR, 60 Vbeta and 13 Jbeta primers were used. Repertoires were generated with immunoSEQ multiplex PCR, while TCRdb's copy carries only in-frame clones and drops some. Seen here are 70,000 to 80,000 clones, more than 75% observed once, and the top ten hold roughly 2%. The material sequenced was PBMCs. These receptors originate from a man between 18 and 29 years old in good health and CMV-seronegative.

This sequence joins TRBV7-9 and TRBJ2-1; D gene unclear. Germline V CDR1 and CDR2: SEHNR, FQNEAQ (reference sequence). The CDR3 has 17 residues. Trimming left V 5 bases short and J 8 bases short, with 25 bases between. This CDR3 reads CASSPRHDPSPRYEQFF. CDR3 DNA: TGTGCCAGCAGCCCCCGACATGACCCAAGCCCAAGATATGAGCAGTTCTTC.

In this sample, this clone turned up a few times. The CDR3 spells CASNSHSGQGMWEQYF. The CDR3, as DNA: TGCGCCAGCAACTCTCATTCGGGACAGGGTATGTGGGAGCAGTACTTC. The chain has TRBV5-1 and TRBJ2-7; 9 nucleotides align to TRBD1. Per the germline V gene, CDR1 is SGHRS and CDR2 is YFSETQ. Unmatched junction bases numbered 17, after V lost 6 bases and J lost 7 bases. The CDR3 spans 16 residues.

The chain couples TRBV2 to TRBJ1-5, with 9 nucleotides matching TRBD1. This CDR3 comprises 14 residues. The ends lost 6 bases at V and 4 bases at J; junction bases unmatched: 4. Germline V gene data show CDR1 as SNHLY and CDR2 as FYNNEI. In DNA form, the CDR3 reads TGTGCCAGCAGCGGGACAGGGCGGAATCAGCCCCAGCATTTT. Amino acid sequence: CASSGTGRNQPQHF.

The V gene is TRBV6-6, the J gene TRBJ2-3; maybe TRBD2 (5 bases). This CDR3 has 16 amino acids. The V gene's germline CDR1 is MNHNY and CDR2 SVGAGI (reference sequence). The V end was cut by 7 bases, the J end by 6 bases, with 23 bases between. CDR3 DNA sequence: TGTGCCAGCACGGAACGCCGGGATCAGCCCATCGATACGCAGTATTTT. Residues: CASTERRDQPIDTQYF.

A single count supports this clone. The identical CDR3 is also encoded by other nucleotide sequences in the sample. The chain has TRBV18 and TRBJ2-5, with D maybe TRBD2 (5 bases). The germline CDR1 and CDR2 sequences are KGHSH and LQKENI. Trimming cost V 3 bases and J 2 bases, with 10 bases left between them. The CDR3 spans 14 residues. CDR3 amino acids: CASSPWTGQETQYF. The CDR3 coding sequence is TGTGCCAGCTCACCGTGGACGGGACAAGAGACCCAGTACTTC.

V is TRBV30 and J is TRBJ1-1; possibly TRBD1 for D (5 bases). Trimming cost V 2 bases and J 2 bases, with 12 bases left between them. The CDR3 has 14 amino acids. Germline CDR1 GTSNPN, CDR2 SVGIG (reference sequence). CDR3 in amino acids: CAWSLGQGNTEAFF. The CDR3 DNA is TGTGCCTGGAGTCTTGGGCAGGGAAACACTGAAGCTTTCTTT.

The CDR3 bases are TGTGCCAGCAGGGACATCTCTGGAAACACCATATATTTT. Amino acid sequence: CASRDISGNTIYF. The chain combines TRBV25-1 with TRBJ1-3; D possibly corresponds to TRBD1 (5 bases). Germline CDR1 MGHDK, CDR2 SYGVNS. Between the trimmed V and J ends, which lost 6 bases and 0 bases, there was a span of 6 bases. The CDR3 consists of 13 residues.

The CDR3 region is CASSPQGNTDTQYF. CDR3 nucleotides: TGCGCCAGCAGCCCTCAGGGCAACACAGATACGCAGTATTTT. This rearrangement joins TRBV5-1 to TRBJ2-3, with a tentative D call TRBD1 (5 bases). The CDR3 is 14 amino acids. V gave up 4 bases and J gave up 2 bases, with 11 bases separating them. CDR1 is SGHRS and CDR2 is YFSETQ in the germline V gene. The whole variable domain, filled in from reference TRBV5-1 and TRBJ2-3, reads KAGVTQTPRYLIKTRGQQVTLSCSPISGHRSVSWYQQTPGQGLQFLFEYFSETQRNKGNFPGRFSGRQFSNSRSEMNVSTLELGDSALYLCASSPQGNTDTQYFGPGTRLTVL.

V is TRBV5-1 and J is TRBJ2-7; possible D gene TRBD2, 6 bases. V lost 2 bases, J lost 3 bases, and 12 bases lay in between. The CDR3 is made up of 14 amino acids. Germline V gene sequence: CDR1 SGHRS, CDR2 YFSETQ. The CDR3 region is CASSFAGNFYEQYF. The CDR3 DNA reads TGCGCCAGCAGCTTCGCGGGGAACTTCTACGAGCAGTACTTC.

The chain uses TRBV21-1 and TRBJ2-1; no check of the table's D call, TRBD2, against the DNA was made. TRBV21-1 is recorded as a pseudogene. This CDR3 has 17 residues. The CDR3 protein is CASSKGGGRSSYNEQFF. CDR3 DNA sequence: TGTGCCAGCAGCAAAGGAGGCGGAAGAAGCTCCTACAATGAGCAGTTCTTC.

This clone has only one observation. Here the CDR3 DNA reads TGTGCCAGCAGCTTAGGCCCCGCGGCCGGAGGAGAGACCCAGTACTTC. It encodes CASSLGPAAGGETQYF. This chain joins TRBV13 and TRBJ2-5; maybe TRBD2 (5 bases). CDR1 and CDR2 from the germline V gene are PRHDT and FYEKMQ (reference sequence). This CDR3 comprises 16 residues. V shed 0 bases and J shed 4 bases, with 15 bases lying between them. The full variable domain, completed using reference TRBV13 and TRBJ2-5, is AAGVIQSPRHLIKEKRETATLKCYPIPRHDTVYWYQQGPGQDPQFLISFYEKMQSDKGSIPDRFSAQQFSDYHSELNMSSLELGDSALYFCASSLGPAAGGETQYFGPGTRLLVL.

The chain has TRBV6-1 and TRBJ2-7; D possibly corresponds to TRBD2 (5 bases). The CDR3 has 15 amino acids. Germline CDR1 MNHNS, CDR2 SASEGT. V lost 6 bases and J 2 bases, leaving 17 bases between the germline ends. The CDR3 DNA reads as TGTGCCAGCAGCTTAAGCGGACGCTCAACCTACGAGCAGTACTTC. Its translation: CASSLSGRSTYEQYF.

This chain's CDR3 is CASSLWDRKGGEKLFF. In DNA, the CDR3 is TGTGCCAGCAGCTTATGGGACAGGAAAGGAGGGGAAAAACTGTTTTTT. The gene calls are TRBV7-3 and TRBJ1-4, with 8 bases fitting TRBD1. The CDR3 is 16 amino acids. V shed 2 bases and J 8 bases; nucleotides not matched to a gene: 10. Germline assignment: CDR1 SGHTA and CDR2 FQGTGA. The full variable domain, its missing parts supplied by reference TRBV7-3 and TRBJ1-4, is GAGVSQTPSNKVTEKGKYVELRCDPISGHTALYWYRQSLGQGPEFLIYFQGTGAADDSGLPNDRFFAVRPEGSVSTLKIQRTERGDSAVYLCASSLWDRKGGEKLFFGSGTQLSVL.

CDR3 loop: CASSRGGLAGGNIQYF. The CDR3 DNA reads as TGCGCCAGCAGCAGAGGAGGACTAGCGGGGGGAAACATTCAGTACTTC. The chain has TRBV4-1 and TRBJ2-4; 14 bases are shared with TRBD2. V was clipped by 5 bases and J by 6 bases; unmatched bases: 6. The CDR3 contains 16 residues. Germline CDR1 and CDR2: MGHRA and YSYEKL.

This sequence joins TRBV7-9 and TRBJ2-7; D is possibly TRBD1 (5 bases). Germline V gene data show CDR1 as SEHNR and CDR2 as FQNEAQ (reference sequence). With 2 bases removed from V and 2 bases from J, the gap between germline ends came to 25 bases. This CDR3 region has 19 residues. CDR3 residues: CASSLYMGLGTGGAYEQYF. CDR3 coding DNA: TGTGCCAGCAGCTTATATATGGGGCTGGGCACTGGTGGGGCCTACGAGCAGTACTTC.

The rearrangement uses TRBV25-1 and TRBJ1-4; D is uncertain. This CDR3 is 13 amino acids long. Per germline, CDR1 MGHDK and CDR2 SYGVNS. Between the trimmed V and J ends, which lost 4 bases and 7 bases, there was a span of 10 bases. As DNA, the CDR3 is TGTGCCAGCAGTGCGCTGAACGGTGAAAAACTGTTTTTT. Amino acids: CASSALNGEKLFF. The complete variable domain, with remaining parts taken from reference TRBV25-1 and TRBJ1-4, reads EADIYQTPRYLVIGTGKKITLECSQTMGHDKMYWYQQDPGMELHLIHYSYGVNSTEKGDLSSESTVSRIRTEHFPLTLESARPSHTSQYLCASSALNGEKLFFGSGTQLSVL.

The chain uses TRBV19 and TRBJ2-7; the match to TRBD1 covers 8 bases. There are 14 residues in the CDR3. Germline V gene lookup returns CDR1 LNHDA and CDR2 SQIVND (reference sequence). The junction had 6 bases not matched to a gene; V was cut back by 5 bases and J by 3 bases. The CDR3 here is CASSGTGGGYEQYF. The DNA of the CDR3 is TGTGCCAGTAGTGGCACAGGGGGTGGCTACGAGCAGTACTTC.

This clone was counted once. The chain combines TRBV15 with TRBJ1-1; TRBD1 aligns across 9 bases. The germline gives CDR1 LNHNV, CDR2 YYDKDF (reference sequence). The V gene end was trimmed by 3 bases and the J gene end by 6 bases; junction bases not matched to a gene: 14. CDR3 length: 17 amino acids. The CDR3 here is CATSRGGWTGVPSEAFF. CDR3 DNA sequence: TGTGCCACCAGCAGGGGGGGCTGGACAGGGGTTCCGTCTGAAGCTTTCTTT.

The chain carries TRBV10-1 and TRBJ2-1; D may be TRBD2 (6 bases). The germline V gene has CDR1 WNHNN and CDR2 SYGVQD (reference sequence). The CDR3 is made up of 16 amino acids. The V end was cut by 0 bases, the J end by 10 bases, with 19 bases between. This chain's CDR3 is CASSESRGTLLGEQFF. DNA for the CDR3: TGCGCCAGCAGTGAGTCACGGGGGACCTTATTGGGGGAGCAGTTCTTC.

The chain couples TRBV28 to TRBJ2-7, with 7 nucleotides matching TRBD2. The CDR3 is 11 residues long. CDR1 is MDHEN and CDR2 is SYDVKM in the germline V gene. Trimming cost V 6 bases and J 12 bases; bases outside gene matches: 8. CDR3 residues: CASSLGGLRYF. As DNA, the CDR3 is TGTGCCAGCAGCCTGGGGGGGTTAAGGTACTTC.

The chain combines TRBV19 with TRBJ1-2, with TRBD1 matching 11 bases. This CDR3 spans 20 amino acids. V shed 6 bases, J shed 2 bases, and the junction held 20 bases outside the gene matches. The germline CDR1 and CDR2 sequences are LNHDA and SQIVND (reference sequence). CDR3 coding DNA: TGTGCCAGTAGCCAAACACGAAGTCGGACAGGGGGCACTTCCAACTATGGCTACACCTTC. Residues: CASSQTRSRTGGTSNYGYTF.

DNA for the CDR3: TGCGCCAGCAGCTTGCCCCACGCGGGAGTGACGGATACGCAGTATTTT. It codes for CASSLPHAGVTDTQYF. V gene TRBV5-1 combines with J gene TRBJ2-3, with 7 bases that match TRBD2. The CDR3 sequence is 16 residues long. CDR1 and CDR2 from the germline V gene are SGHRS and YFSETQ. The V segment lost 1 base and the J segment 6 bases; nucleotides outside the gene matches: 11.

This clone was seen a few times. The CDR3 coding sequence is TGTGCCAGCAGTTACTCGACAGGGAGGTACGAGCAGTACTTC. Its protein product is CASSYSTGRYEQYF. The chain employs TRBV6-5 and TRBJ2-7, with a tentative D call TRBD1 (7 bases). The V end was cut by 0 bases, the J end by 4 bases, with 10 bases between. CDR3 length: 14 residues. Germline V gene sequence: CDR1 MNHEY, CDR2 SVGAGI.

The V call is TRBV4-2, the J call TRBJ2-7; TRBD2 matches 8 bases. This CDR3 contains 16 residues. Germline V gene sequence: CDR1 LGHNA, CDR2 YNFKEQ. Unmatched junction bases numbered 11, after V lost 1 base and J lost 6 bases. The DNA of the CDR3 is TGTGCCAGCAGCCAAGGCACCGGGAGGGAATTCGGCGAGCAGTACTTC. Translation gives CASSQGTGREFGEQYF.

The chain uses TRBV30 and TRBJ2-5, with D unclear. V was cut by 4 bases and J by 5 bases, with 8 bases left in between. This CDR3 is 11 amino acids long. Germline lookup yields CDR1 GTSNPN and CDR2 SVGIG (reference sequence). CDR3 protein: CAWNEAETQYF. The CDR3 region has the DNA TGTGCCTGGAACGAGGCGGAGACCCAGTACTTC. The full variable domain, rest sourced from reference TRBV30 and TRBJ2-5, is SQTIHQWPATLVQPVGSPLSLECTVEGTSNPNLYWYRQAAGRGLQLLFYSVGIGQISSEVPQNLSASRPQDRQFILSSKKLLLSDSGFYLCAWNEAETQYFGPGTRLLVL.

This chain connects TRBV9 to TRBJ2-1; D is possibly TRBD2 (7 bases). This CDR3 has 15 residues. The V gene lost 3 bases and the J gene lost 6 bases, with 16 bases spanning the gap. CDR1 is SGDLS, CDR2 YYNGEE, per germline. The DNA for the CDR3 is TGTGCCAGCAGCGCCCGACTAGCAGGGGTCAATGAGCAGTTCTTC. Its protein product is CASSARLAGVNEQFF. The whole variable domain, remainder taken from reference TRBV9 and TRBJ2-1, is DSGVTQTPKHLITATGQRVTLRCSPRSGDLSVYWYQQSLDQGLQFLIQYYNGEERAKGNILERFSAQQFPDLHSELNLSSLELGDSALYFCASSARLAGVNEQFFGPGTRLTVL.

The chain uses TRBV6-6 and TRBJ1-3, with D perhaps TRBD1 (6 bases). The CDR3 is 14 amino acids. V dropped 5 bases and J dropped 2 bases, with 10 bases sitting between them. CDR1 and CDR2 (germline): MNHNY, SVGAGI (reference sequence). The CDR3 DNA follows: TGTGCCAGCAGTCGAACAGGGACTGGAAACACCATATATTTT. It specifies CASSRTGTGNTIYF.

The V call is TRBV28, the J call TRBJ2-1, with TRBD1 matching over 7 bases. CDR1 MDHEN and CDR2 SYDVKM come from the germline V gene. The junction had 12 bases not matched to a gene; V was cut back by 9 bases and J by 7 bases. CDR3 size: 14 residues. CDR3 sequence: CASKDEQGRNEQFF. CDR3 in DNA: TGTGCCAGTAAGGACGAACAGGGGCGGAATGAGCAGTTCTTC.

This chain joins TRBV28 and TRBJ1-3; the D is unclear. Germline V lookup: CDR1 MDHEN, CDR2 SYDVKM. V was cut by 1 base and J by 2 bases, with 6 bases left in between. The CDR3 extends over 14 amino acids. CDR3 amino acids: CASSLSVTGNTIYF. CDR3 DNA sequence: TGTGCCAGCAGTTTATCAGTTACTGGAAACACCATATATTTT. The full variable domain, with the rest looked up from reference TRBV28 and TRBJ1-3, is DVKVTQSSRYLVKRTGEKVFLECVQDMDHENMFWYRQDPGLGLRLIYFSYDVKMKEKGDIPEGYSVSREKKERFSLILESASTNQTSMYLCASSLSVTGNTIYFGEGSWLTVV.

CDR3 bases: TGTGCCAGCAGCGTATTTTCGGCAGATACGCAGTATTTT. Its protein product is CASSVFSADTQYF. The chain is built from TRBV9 and TRBJ2-3; D is undetermined. Per germline, CDR1 SGDLS and CDR2 YYNGEE. The CDR3 covers 13 residues. V was cut by 1 base and J by 4 bases, with 7 bases left in between.

This clone turned up a few times. V is TRBV10-3 and J is TRBJ2-7; 9 bases map to TRBD1. The CDR3 totals 14 residues. V shed 10 bases, J shed 6 bases, and the junction held 13 bases outside the gene matches. The germline V gene has CDR1 ENHRY and CDR2 SYGVKD. CDR3: CATTGGDREGEQYF. CDR3 sequence (DNA): TGTGCCACGACAGGGGGAGACAGGGAGGGCGAGCAGTACTTC.

The chain recombines TRBV5-6 with TRBJ1-1, with D possibly TRBD1 on 6 matching bases. The CDR3 sequence is 13 residues long. CDR1 and CDR2 (germline): SGHDT, YYEEEE. The germline V and J ends were trimmed by 2 bases and 4 bases, with 9 bases remaining between them. In nucleotides, the CDR3 is TGTGCCAGCAGCTTTGAAGGGGGCACTGAAGCTTTCTTT. Translation: CASSFEGGTEAFF. The whole variable domain, remainder taken from reference TRBV5-6 and TRBJ1-1, is DAGVTQSPTHLIKTRGQQVTLRCSPKSGHDTVSWYQQALGQGPQFIFQYYEEEERQRGNFPDRFSGHQFPNYSSELNVNALLLGDSALYLCASSFEGGTEAFFGQGTRLTVV.